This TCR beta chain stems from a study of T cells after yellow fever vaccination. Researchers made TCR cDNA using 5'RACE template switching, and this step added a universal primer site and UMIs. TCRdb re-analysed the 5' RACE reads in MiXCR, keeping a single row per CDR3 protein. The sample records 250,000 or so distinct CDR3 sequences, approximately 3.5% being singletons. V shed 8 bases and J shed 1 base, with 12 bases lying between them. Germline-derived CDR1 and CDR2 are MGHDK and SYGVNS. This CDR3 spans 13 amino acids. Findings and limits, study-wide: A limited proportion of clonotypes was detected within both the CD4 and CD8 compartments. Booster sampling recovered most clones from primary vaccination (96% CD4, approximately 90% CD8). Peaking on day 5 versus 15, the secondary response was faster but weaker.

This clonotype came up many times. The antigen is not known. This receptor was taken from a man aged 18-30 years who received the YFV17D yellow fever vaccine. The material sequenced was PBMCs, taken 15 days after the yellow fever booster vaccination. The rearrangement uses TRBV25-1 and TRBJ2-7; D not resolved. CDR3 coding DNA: TGTGCCAGCGGACCCCCAGCATCCTACGAGCAGTACTTC. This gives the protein CASGPPASYEQYF.